This T cell receptor beta chain was observed in a study of T-cell reconstitution after alpha-beta-depleted transplantation in children. For TCRbeta, the library was prepared with unique molecular identifiers. One entry per CDR3 protein results from TCRdb running MiXCR on the PCR reads. Of 330,000 or so distinct CDR3 sequences listed, around a tenth are singletons. Germline CDR1 reads MNHEY; CDR2 reads SMNVEV (reference sequence). This CDR3 is 14 amino acids long. V was cut by 3 bases and J by 6 bases, with 11 bases left in between. This sequence joins TRBV27 and TRBJ2-2; D call uncertain. This TCR came from a human donor who donated a stem cell graft to a child with acute lymphoblastic leukemia. Material: PBMCs from the stem cell graft donor, obtained from the stem cell graft. CDR3 in DNA: TGTGCCAGCAGTTTTGCGACGGAGCCCGGGGAGCTGTTTTTT. Encoded protein: CASSFATEPGELFF.